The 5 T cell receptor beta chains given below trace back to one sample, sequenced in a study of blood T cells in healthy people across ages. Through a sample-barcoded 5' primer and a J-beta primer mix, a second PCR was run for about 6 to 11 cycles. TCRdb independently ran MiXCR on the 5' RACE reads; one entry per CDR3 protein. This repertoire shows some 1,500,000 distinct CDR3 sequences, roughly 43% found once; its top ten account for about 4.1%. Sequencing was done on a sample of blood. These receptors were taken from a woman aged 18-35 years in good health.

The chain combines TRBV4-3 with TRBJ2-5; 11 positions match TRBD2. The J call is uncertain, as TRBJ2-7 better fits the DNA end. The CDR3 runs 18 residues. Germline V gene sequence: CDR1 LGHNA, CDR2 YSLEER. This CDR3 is CASSQDPASGRSPYEQYF. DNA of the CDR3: TGCGCCAGCAGCCAAGATCCGGCTAGCGGGAGGAGTCCCTACGAGCAGTACTTC.

CDR3 region: CASIPLAGGYNEQFF. The CDR3 DNA is TGTGCCAGCATTCCCCTTGCGGGAGGGTACAATGAGCAGTTCTTC. This chain connects TRBV12-3 or TRBV12-4 to TRBJ2-1, with 9 bases matching TRBD2. The V and J ends lost 7 bases and 4 bases, in that order; junction bases with no gene match: 8. The CDR3 extends over 15 amino acids.

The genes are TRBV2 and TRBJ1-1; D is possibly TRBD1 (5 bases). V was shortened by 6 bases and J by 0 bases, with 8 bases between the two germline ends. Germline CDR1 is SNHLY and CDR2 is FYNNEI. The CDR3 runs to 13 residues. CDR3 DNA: TGTGCCAGCAGGACAGAGGTGAACACTGAAGCTTTCTTT. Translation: CASRTEVNTEAFF.

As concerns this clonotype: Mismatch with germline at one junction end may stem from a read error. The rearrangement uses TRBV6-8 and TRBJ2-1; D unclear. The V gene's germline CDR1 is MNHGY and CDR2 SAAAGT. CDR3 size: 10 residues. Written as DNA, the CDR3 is TGTGCCTGCAGACCCAATGAGCAGTTCTTC. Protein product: CACRPNEQFF.

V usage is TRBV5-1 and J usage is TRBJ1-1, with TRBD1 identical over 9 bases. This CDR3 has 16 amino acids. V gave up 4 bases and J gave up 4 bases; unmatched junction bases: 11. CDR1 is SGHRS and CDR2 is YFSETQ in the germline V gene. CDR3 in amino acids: CASSPDNRGLSTEAFF. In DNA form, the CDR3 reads TGCGCCAGCAGCCCAGACAACAGGGGGCTTAGCACTGAAGCTTTCTTT.